Below are 21 T cell receptor beta chains sequenced from a single sample in a study of identical twins. TCRdb called the 5' RACE reads again in MiXCR, with one record for every CDR3 protein. The sample contains roughly 260,000 distinct CDR3 sequences, more than 13% of which appear only once. Input material: memory (CD45RO+) T cells sorted from blood. Receptor source: a woman aged 18-29 years in good health.

This chain joins TRBV27 and TRBJ2-2; 13 nucleotides line up with TRBD2. The junction had 7 bases not matched to a gene; V was cut back by 6 bases and J by 3 bases. This CDR3 region has 17 residues. Germline CDR1 MNHEY, CDR2 SMNVEV (reference sequence). The CDR3 DNA reads TGTGCCAGCAGACCACTAGCGGGAGGGCCCGACACCGGGGAGCTGTTTTTT. Translated: CASRPLAGGPDTGELFF.

The chain employs TRBV21-1 and TRBJ2-1; the table's D call, TRBD1, has no DNA check behind it. TRBV21-1 is designated a pseudogene. This CDR3 comprises 14 residues. The CDR3 sequence is CASSRDPRVNEQFF. The CDR3 DNA is TGTGCCAGCAGCAGGGACCCCCGGGTTAATGAGCAGTTCTTC.

This clonotype was counted between two and nine times. V usage is TRBV5-8 and J usage is TRBJ2-1; 15 positions match TRBD2. The J segment lost 2 bases and the V segment lost 6 bases, leaving 6 bases of the junction unmatched. The CDR3 spans 17 residues. From germline, CDR1 is SGHTS and CDR2 YDEGEE. Here the CDR3 reads CASNSGTSGGPYNEQFF. CDR3 DNA: TGTGCCAGCAACTCCGGGACTAGCGGGGGGCCCTACAATGAGCAGTTCTTC.

This clonotype was seen a few times. CDR3 sequence: CASSSQTGNTEAFF. The DNA of the CDR3 is TGTGCCAGCAGCTCCCAGACGGGCAACACTGAAGCTTTCTTT. The rearrangement joins TRBV14 to TRBJ1-1; no definite D call. The CDR3 has 14 residues. CDR1 and CDR2 (germline): SGHDN, FVKESK. The germline V and J ends were trimmed by 5 bases and 2 bases, with 12 bases remaining between them.

At least ten counts were recorded for this clonotype. The chain links TRBV5-1 to TRBJ2-1; 9 nucleotides match TRBD2. Germline values: CDR1 SGHRS, CDR2 YFSETQ. V was pared by 4 bases and J by 10 bases, with 15 bases of the junction left unmatched. This CDR3 has 16 residues. CDR3 loop: CASSPQVAGDPREQFF. The CDR3 DNA reads TGCGCCAGCAGCCCCCAGGTAGCGGGGGACCCAAGGGAGCAGTTCTTC.

This clonotype was detected only a few times. J is TRBJ2-2 and V is TRBV20-1; D gene ambiguous. The germline gives CDR1 DFQATT, CDR2 SNEGSKA (reference sequence). The V gene lost 0 bases and the J gene lost 6 bases, with 11 bases spanning the gap. The CDR3 is 14 residues long. Here the CDR3 reads CSAREPQAPGELFF. The CDR3 DNA sequence: TGCAGTGCTAGAGAGCCTCAGGCCCCCGGGGAGCTGTTTTTT.

This clonotype appeared many times. V gene TRBV20-1 combines with J gene TRBJ1-1; D gene ambiguous. The CDR3 contains 14 residues. V was cut by 1 base and J by 4 bases, with 13 bases left in between. Germline V lookup: CDR1 DFQATT, CDR2 SNEGSKA (reference sequence). CDR3 DNA: TGCAGTGCTAGAGGGGCGGGGTTAGTCACTGAAGCTTTCTTT. This sequence encodes CSARGAGLVTEAFF.

This clonotype was seen many times. This chain uses TRBV6-1 with TRBJ2-2; 7 nucleotides align to TRBD2. The CDR3 contains 14 residues. CDR1 and CDR2 from the germline V gene are MNHNS and SASEGT. V lost 8 bases to trimming and J lost 6 bases; unmatched junction nucleotides: 9. The CDR3 DNA reads TGTGCCAGCGGGCAGGGCCGGGAGGCCGGGGAGCTGTTTTTT. Encoded protein: CASGQGREAGELFF.

The table lists this clonotype with many counts. The chain combines TRBV7-2 with TRBJ1-2; D call uncertain. V was pared by 1 base and J by 4 bases, with 7 bases between. The CDR3 is 13 amino acids. Germline CDR1 and CDR2: SGHTA and FQGNSA. Here the CDR3 DNA reads TGTGCCAGCAGCTTAGTCGACATCTATGGCTACACCTTC. It translates to CASSLVDIYGYTF.

This clonotype was observed a handful of times. The chain links TRBV12-3 or TRBV12-4 to TRBJ2-1, with a weak D call TRBD2 (6 bases). V shed 6 bases and J shed 4 bases, with 16 bases lying between them. The CDR3 extends over 15 amino acids. DNA of the CDR3: TGTGCCAGCAGCTCCCGTAGCGGTTATTACAATGAGCAGTTCTTC. Encoded protein: CASSSRSGYYNEQFF.

This clonotype was counted between two and nine times. Germline and junction disagree at one end, which may indicate a read error. This chain uses TRBV20-1 with TRBJ2-7, with 9 bases identical to TRBD1. Germline CDR1 DFQATT, CDR2 SNEGSKA (reference sequence). The CDR3 runs 14 residues. The CDR3 region is CSAGDRGATYEQYF. The CDR3 coding sequence is TGCAGTGCTGGAGACAGGGGGGCTACCTACGAGCAGTACTTC.

Concerning this clonotype: A clone one base away is much larger, so this may be a read error. V gene TRBV3-1 combines with J gene TRBJ2-3; 9 bases are a match to TRBD2. The CDR3 is 15 amino acids. Germline assignment: CDR1 LGHDT and CDR2 YNNKEL (reference sequence). Trimming cost V 10 bases and J 0 bases; bases outside gene matches: 8. The CDR3 bases are TGTGCCACCTCCTATCTAGCGGGGAGCACAGATACGCAGTATTTT. Translation: CATSYLAGSTDTQYF.

This chain joins TRBV20-1 and TRBJ2-5, with D perhaps matching TRBD1 (5 bases). Trimming took 3 bases from V and 1 from J, leaving 9 bases between them. This CDR3 has 13 residues. Germline V gene sequence: CDR1 DFQATT, CDR2 SNEGSKA (reference sequence). The CDR3 DNA reads as TGCAGTGCTAGGGGGCCCATCCAAGAGACCCAGTACTTC. Its protein product is CSARGPIQETQYF.

The chain couples TRBV6-5 to TRBJ2-7; the D is unclear. V lost 7 bases, J lost 3 bases, and 10 bases lay in between. The CDR3 has 12 residues. Germline V gene data show CDR1 as MNHEY and CDR2 as SVGAGI. CDR3 nucleotide sequence: TGTGCCAGCAAATCCTCCAGCTACGAGCAGTACTTC. Translated: CASKSSSYEQYF.

Ten or more counts support this clonotype. J is TRBJ1-1 and V is TRBV12-3 or TRBV12-4; a possible D gene is TRBD1 (6 bases). V was clipped by 1 base and J by 5 bases, with 14 bases between them. The CDR3 is 15 amino acids. CDR3 residues: CASSLGGQLRTEAFF. The DNA for the CDR3 is TGTGCCAGCAGTTTAGGTGGACAGCTTCGGACTGAAGCTTTCTTT.

This clonotype was recorded at least ten times. This chain links TRBV29-1 with TRBJ2-5; possibly TRBD1 for D (5 bases). The CDR3 sequence is 15 residues long. Germline assignment: CDR1 SQVTM and CDR2 ANQGSEA. V was pared by 3 bases and J by 5 bases, with 19 bases between. CDR3 coding DNA: TGCAGCGTTGATTTTAAGGCAGGGTTTCAGGAGACCCAGTACTTC. Translation: CSVDFKAGFQETQYF.

This clonotype has only a few counts. This chain joins TRBV6-1 and TRBJ2-7; TRBD1 might be the D (6 bases). The CDR3 is made up of 15 amino acids. Germline V gene sequence: CDR1 MNHNS, CDR2 SASEGT. V was clipped by 5 bases and J by 3 bases, with 17 bases between them. In DNA, the CDR3 is TGTGCCAGCAGTAAAACCAGGGGCCTAAACTACGAGCAGTACTTC. This translates into CASSKTRGLNYEQYF.

This clonotype has at least ten counts. The chain employs TRBV2 and TRBJ2-2; 8 bases agree with TRBD1. CDR1 and CDR2 (germline): SNHLY, FYNNEI. The CDR3 spans 15 residues. V gave up 6 bases and J gave up 3 bases; unmatched junction bases: 6. CDR3 DNA sequence: TGTGCCAGCAGCCCTGGGACAGGTCACACCGGGGAGCTGTTTTTT. The encoded protein is CASSPGTGHTGELFF. Using reference TRBV2 and TRBJ2-2 for the parts outside the CDR3, the full variable domain is EPEVTQTPSHQVTQMGQEVILRCVPISNHLYFYWYRQILGQKVEFLVSFYNNEISEKSEIFDDQFSVERPDGSNFTLKIRSTKLEDSAMYFCASSPGTGHTGELFFGEGSRLTVL.

This clonotype appeared a few times. V usage is TRBV3-1 and J usage is TRBJ2-5; the D is unclear. CDR1 and CDR2 from the germline V gene are LGHDT and YNNKEL (reference sequence). The CDR3 spans 14 residues. Trimming took off 2 bases at V and 1 base at J, with 8 bases between the two ends. The CDR3 loop reads CASSQQISQETQYF. In nucleotides, the CDR3 is TGTGCCAGCAGCCAACAAATTAGCCAAGAGACCCAGTACTTC.

This clonotype appeared a few times. The chain links TRBV25-1 to TRBJ2-1, with 7 bases aligning to TRBD2. Losses at the gene ends were 7 bases for V and 5 bases for J; bases not matched to a gene: 5. The CDR3 has 13 amino acids. Per the germline V gene, CDR1 is MGHDK and CDR2 is SYGVNS. The CDR3 DNA is TGTGCCAGCACGAGCGGGAACGACAATGAGCAGTTCTTC. Residues: CASTSGNDNEQFF.

This clonotype was seen repeatedly, ten times or more. The genes are TRBV12-3 or TRBV12-4 and TRBJ1-1; D unresolved. This CDR3 is 11 amino acids long. The ends were cut back, 6 bases at V and 10 bases at J, with 12 bases in the middle. The CDR3 loop reads CASSFKEGAFF. The CDR3 nucleotides are TGTGCCAGCAGCTTCAAGGAGGGAGCTTTCTTT.